The rows below give T cell receptor beta chains drawn from one sample of a study of T cells after yellow fever vaccination. Via MiXCR, TCRdb re-called the 5' RACE reads, giving one row per CDR3 protein. In the table there are over 300,000 distinct CDR3 sequences, roughly 4% of which are singletons. The starting material was PBMCs, obtained on the day of the yellow fever booster vaccination. The receptors stem from a man between 18 and 35 years old who received the YFV17D yellow fever vaccine. CDR3s include the opening cysteine and the closing phenylalanine or tryptophan. D genes are given only for firm matches. Size tells how often a clone was seen (once, few, many) or the class of an expanded clone, and some rows leave it out.

>TRBJ1-2|many|TRBV20-1|NA
CSASSGTGYTF
TGCAGTGCTAGTAGTGGCACTGGCTACACCTTC
>TRBJ2-2|few|TRBV4-1|NA
CASSQAVYENTGELFF
TGCGCCAGCAGCCAAGCAGTGTATGAGAACACCGGGGAGCTGTTTTTT
>TRBJ2-6|few|TRBV5-1|TRBD2
CASSGLGGAQPSGANVLTF
TGCGCCAGCAGCGGCCTCGGGGGGGCTCAACCCTCTGGGGCCAACGTCCTGACTTTC
>TRBJ2-1|NA|TRBV7-2|NA
CASSLSGHPYNEQFF
TGTGCCAGCAGCTTAAGCGGTCATCCCTACAATGAGCAGTTCTTC
>TRBJ2-1|NA|TRBV19|TRBD2
CAGRTSWDEQFF
TGTGCCGGTAGGACTAGCTGGGATGAGCAGTTCTTC
>TRBJ2-1|NA|TRBV6-4|TRBD2
CASSDAGVAQGGQFF
TGTGCCAGCAGTGACGCGGGGGTCGCCCAGGGAGGGCAGTTCTTC
>TRBJ1-5|few|TRBV15|NA
CATSLSYTDQPQHF
TGTGCCACCAGCCTTAGCTACACTGATCAGCCCCAGCATTTT
>TRBJ1-1|few|TRBV29-1|NA
CSVEEVLRPEAFF
TGCAGCGTTGAGGAGGTCCTGCGCCCTGAAGCTTTCTTT
>TRBJ1-2|few|TRBV7-9|NA
CASSSTQDRKVNYGYTF
TGTGCCAGCAGCTCTACACAAGACAGGAAAGTAAACTATGGCTACACCTTC
>TRBJ2-2|many|TRBV28|NA
CASSLRQAHSGELFF
TGTGCCAGCAGTTTAAGGCAGGCTCACTCCGGGGAGCTGTTTTTT
>TRBJ2-3|few|TRBV6-5|NA
CASSRTKGWGTDTQYF
TGTGCCAGCAGCCGTACAAAGGGATGGGGCACAGATACGCAGTATTTT
>TRBJ1-2|many|TRBV7-8|TRBD1
CASSPPGTVSTF
TGTGCCAGCAGCCCCCCCGGGACAGTGTCCACCTTC
>TRBJ1-5|few|TRBV20-1|NA
CSARVRAANQPQHF
TGCAGTGCTAGAGTTCGGGCAGCTAATCAGCCCCAGCATTTT
>TRBJ2-4|NA|TRBV24-1|NA
CATSPGQNIQYF
TGTGCCACCAGCCCCGGGCAAAACATTCAGTACTTC
>TRBJ1-1|few|TRBV19|NA
CASSMVGGTEAFF
TGTGCCAGTAGTATGGTCGGGGGCACTGAAGCTTTCTTT
>TRBJ2-3|many|TRBV6-5|NA
CASSYSGDSTDTQYF
TGTGCCAGCAGTTACTCCGGAGATAGCACAGATACGCAGTATTTT
>TRBJ2-1|few|TRBV12-3/TRBV12-4|NA
CAVSSSYNEQFF
TGTGCAGTTTCGAGCTCCTACAATGAGCAGTTCTTC
>TRBJ2-1|many|TRBV7-9|NA
CASSPSTYNEQFF
TGTGCCAGCAGCCCTAGTACCTACAATGAGCAGTTCTTC
>TRBJ1-6|few|TRBV12-3/TRBV12-4|NA
CASSLTNSPLHF
TGTGCCAGCAGTTTGACTAATTCACCCCTCCACTTT
>TRBJ2-2|few|TRBV18|NA
CASSPLGRENTGELFF
TGTGCCAGCTCACCATTGGGACGGGAGAACACCGGGGAGCTGTTTTTT
>TRBJ2-6|NA|TRBV5-1|TRBD1
CASRQVGMTGTGGSGANVLTF
TGCGCCAGCAGACAGGTTGGAATGACCGGGACAGGGGGCTCTGGGGCCAACGTCCTGACTTTC
>TRBJ1-1|many|TRBV18|NA
CASSPGLGDTEAFF
TGTGCCAGCTCACCGGGGCTGGGGGACACTGAAGCTTTCTTT